This record concerns one T cell receptor (beta chain) sequence. The antigen remains unidentified. This sample was taken from a study of T cell clonotyping in hematopoietic cell transplantation. CDR1 SGHVS and CDR2 FNYEAQ come from the germline V gene. This CDR3 is built from 18 residues. V was trimmed by 5 bases and J by 4 bases, leaving 23 bases between them. Study-wide points: Without cell sorting, CD4 versus CD8 contributions remain unresolved.

Time point here: recipient sample about 28 days before transplant, after cytoreduction. The repertoire was sequenced with immunoSEQ multiplex PCR; TCRdb's copy has only in-frame clones and lacks some. Of approximately 44,000 clones detected, about four fifths appear once; the ten largest clones hold roughly 4.8%. This material consisted of peripheral blood mononuclear cells, taken before stem cell transplant. V gene TRBV7-6 combines with J gene TRBJ2-2; D is perhaps TRBD1 (6 bases). This clonotype originated in a man between 60 and 75 years old with myelodysplastic syndrome. Some clones in this sample may be carry-over from other donors' samples. CDR3 DNA sequence: TGTGCCAGCAGCCCAATCACCGGGACACCCTCTGTCACCGGGGAGCTGTTTTTT. Encoded protein: CASSPITGTPSVTGELFF. Filled out from reference TRBV7-6 and TRBJ2-2, the complete variable domain reads GAGVSQSPRYKVTKRGQDVALRCDPISGHVSLYWYRQALGQGPEFLTYFNYEAQQDKSGLPNDRFSAERPEGSISTLTIQRTEQRDSAMYRCASSPITGTPSVTGELFFGEGSRLTVL.